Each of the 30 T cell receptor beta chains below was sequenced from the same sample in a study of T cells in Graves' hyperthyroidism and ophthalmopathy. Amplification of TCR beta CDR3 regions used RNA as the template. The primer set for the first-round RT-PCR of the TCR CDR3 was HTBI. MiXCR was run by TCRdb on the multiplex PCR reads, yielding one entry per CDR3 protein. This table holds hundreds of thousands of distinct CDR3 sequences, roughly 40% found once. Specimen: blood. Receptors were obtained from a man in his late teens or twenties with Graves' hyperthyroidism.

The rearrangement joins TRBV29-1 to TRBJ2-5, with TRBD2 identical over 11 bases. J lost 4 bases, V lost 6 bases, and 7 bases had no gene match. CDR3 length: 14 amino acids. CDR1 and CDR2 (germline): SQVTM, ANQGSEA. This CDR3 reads CSVDSGRATETQYF. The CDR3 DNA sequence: TGCAGCGTAGATAGCGGGAGGGCCACAGAGACCCAGTACTTC. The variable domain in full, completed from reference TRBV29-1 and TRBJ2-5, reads SAVISQKPSRDICQRGTSLTIQCQVDSQVTMMFWYRQQPGQSLTLIATANQGSEATYESGFVIDKFPISRPNLTFSTLTVSNMSPEDSSIYLCSVDSGRATETQYFGPGTRLLVL.

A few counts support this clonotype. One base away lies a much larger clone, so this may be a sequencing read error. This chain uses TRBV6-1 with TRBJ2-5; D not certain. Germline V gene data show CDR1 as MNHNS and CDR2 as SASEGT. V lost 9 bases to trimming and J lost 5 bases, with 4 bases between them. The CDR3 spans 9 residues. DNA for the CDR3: TGTGCCAGGGGGGAGACCCAGTACTTC. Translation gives CARGETQYF.

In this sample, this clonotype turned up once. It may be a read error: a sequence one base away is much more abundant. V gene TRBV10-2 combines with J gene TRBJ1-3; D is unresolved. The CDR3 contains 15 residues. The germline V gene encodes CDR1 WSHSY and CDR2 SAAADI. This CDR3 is CASSESGDSGNTINF. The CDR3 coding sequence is TGCGCCAGCAGTGAGTCAGGTGACTCTGGAAACACCATAAATTTT.

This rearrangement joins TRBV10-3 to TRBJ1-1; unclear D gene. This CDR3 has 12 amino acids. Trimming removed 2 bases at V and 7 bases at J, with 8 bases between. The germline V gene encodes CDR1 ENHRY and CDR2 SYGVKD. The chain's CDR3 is CAISEVGSEAFF. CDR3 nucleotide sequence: TGTGCCATCAGTGAGGTCGGGAGTGAAGCTTTCTTT.

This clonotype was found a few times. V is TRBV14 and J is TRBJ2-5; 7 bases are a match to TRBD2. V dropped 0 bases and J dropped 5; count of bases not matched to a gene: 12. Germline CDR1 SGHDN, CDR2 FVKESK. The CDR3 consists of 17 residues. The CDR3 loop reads CASSQDQGLPRVETQYF. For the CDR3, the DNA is TGTGCCAGCAGCCAAGATCAGGGACTACCAAGAGTTGAGACCCAGTACTTC. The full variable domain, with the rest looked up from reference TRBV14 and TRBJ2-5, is EAGVTQFPSHSVIEKGQTVTLRCDPISGHDNLYWYRRVMGKEIKFLLHFVKESKQDESGMPNNRFLAERTGGTYSTLKVQPAELEDSGVYFCASSQDQGLPRVETQYFGPGTRLLVL.

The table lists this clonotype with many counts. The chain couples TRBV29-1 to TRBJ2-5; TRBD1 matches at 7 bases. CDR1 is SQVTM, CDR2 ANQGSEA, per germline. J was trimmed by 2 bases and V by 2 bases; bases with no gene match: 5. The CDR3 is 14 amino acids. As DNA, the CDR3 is TGCAGCGTTGAACTGTTGGGACAGCAAGAGACCCAGTACTTC. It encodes CSVELLGQQETQYF.

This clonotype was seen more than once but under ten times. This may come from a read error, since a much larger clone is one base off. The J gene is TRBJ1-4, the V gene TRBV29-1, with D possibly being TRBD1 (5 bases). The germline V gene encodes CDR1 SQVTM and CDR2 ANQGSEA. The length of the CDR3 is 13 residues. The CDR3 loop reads CGVRGSPNEKLFF. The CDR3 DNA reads TGCGGCGTTCGGGGGTCTCCTAATGAAAAACTGTTTTTT.

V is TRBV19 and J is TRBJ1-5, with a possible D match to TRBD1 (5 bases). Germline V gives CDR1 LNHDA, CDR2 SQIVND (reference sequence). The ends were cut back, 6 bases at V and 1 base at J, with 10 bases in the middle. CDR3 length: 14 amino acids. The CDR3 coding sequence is TGTGCCAGTAGGGGACCCTCCAGCAATCAGCCCCAGCATTTT. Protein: CASRGPSSNQPQHF.

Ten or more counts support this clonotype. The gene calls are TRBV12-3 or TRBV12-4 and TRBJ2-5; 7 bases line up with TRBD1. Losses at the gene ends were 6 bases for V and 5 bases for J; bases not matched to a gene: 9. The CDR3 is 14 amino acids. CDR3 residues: CASSRDREGETQYF. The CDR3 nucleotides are TGTGCCAGCAGCCGCGACAGGGAAGGGGAGACCCAGTACTTC.

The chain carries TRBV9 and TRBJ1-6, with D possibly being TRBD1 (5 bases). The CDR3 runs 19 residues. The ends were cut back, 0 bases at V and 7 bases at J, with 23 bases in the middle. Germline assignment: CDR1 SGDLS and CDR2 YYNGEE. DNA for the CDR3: TGTGCCAGCAGCGTAGGAACCAGCTCCTACGAGGGGCCGAATTCACCCCTCCACTTT. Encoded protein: CASSVGTSSYEGPNSPLHF.

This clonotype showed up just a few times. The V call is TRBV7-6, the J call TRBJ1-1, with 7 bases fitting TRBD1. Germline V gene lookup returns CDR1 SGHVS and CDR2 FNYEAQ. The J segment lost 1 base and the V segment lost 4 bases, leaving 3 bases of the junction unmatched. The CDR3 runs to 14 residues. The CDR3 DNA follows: TGTGCCAGCAGCTCCAGGGGGGAGAACACTGAAGCTTTCTTT. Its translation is CASSSRGENTEAFF.

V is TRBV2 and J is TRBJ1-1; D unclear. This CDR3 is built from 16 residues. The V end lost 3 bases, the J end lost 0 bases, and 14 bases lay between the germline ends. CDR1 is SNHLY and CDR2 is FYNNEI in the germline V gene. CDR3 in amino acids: CASSDYGYSLNTEAFF. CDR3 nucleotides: TGTGCCAGCAGTGACTATGGTTACAGTCTGAACACTGAAGCTTTCTTT.

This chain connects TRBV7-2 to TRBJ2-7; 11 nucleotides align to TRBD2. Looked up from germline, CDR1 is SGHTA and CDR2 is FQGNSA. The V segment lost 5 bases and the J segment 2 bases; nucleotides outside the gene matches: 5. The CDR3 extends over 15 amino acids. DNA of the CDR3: TGTGCCAGCAGCCCCCTGACTAGCGGGACCTACGAGCAGTACTTC. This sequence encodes CASSPLTSGTYEQYF.

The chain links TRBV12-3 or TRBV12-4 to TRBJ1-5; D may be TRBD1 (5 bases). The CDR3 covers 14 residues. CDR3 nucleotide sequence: TGTGCTAGTGGCCCCGGGACGCCGGGACAGCCCCAGCATTTT. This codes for CASGPGTPGQPQHF.

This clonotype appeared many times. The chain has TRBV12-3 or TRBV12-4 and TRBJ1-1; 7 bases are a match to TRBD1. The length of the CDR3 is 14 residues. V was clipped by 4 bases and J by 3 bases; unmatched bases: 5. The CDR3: CASSSYTGDTEAFF. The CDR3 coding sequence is TGTGCCAGCAGTTCCTATACAGGGGACACTGAAGCTTTCTTT.

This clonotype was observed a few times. In nucleotides, the CDR3 is TGTGCCAGCAGACCGGGACAGAATCAGCCCCAGCATTTT. This sequence encodes CASRPGQNQPQHF. The chain recombines TRBV6-2 or TRBV6-3 with TRBJ1-5, with TRBD1 matching over 7 bases. CDR3 length: 13 amino acids. The germline V gene has CDR1 MNHEY and CDR2 SVGEGT. Unmatched junction bases numbered 3, after V lost 6 bases and J lost 4 bases.

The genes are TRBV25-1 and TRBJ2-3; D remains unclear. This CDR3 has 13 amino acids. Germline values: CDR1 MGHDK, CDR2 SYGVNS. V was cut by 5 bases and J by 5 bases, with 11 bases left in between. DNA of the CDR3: TGTGCCAGCAGTACACCAGGCATAGATACGCAGTATTTT. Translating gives CASSTPGIDTQYF.

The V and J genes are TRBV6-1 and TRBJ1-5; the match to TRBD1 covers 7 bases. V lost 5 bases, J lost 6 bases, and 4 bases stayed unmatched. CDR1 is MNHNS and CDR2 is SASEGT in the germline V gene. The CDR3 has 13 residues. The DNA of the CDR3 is TGTGCCAGCAGTACGACAGGGCCTCAGCCCCAGCATTTT. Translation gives CASSTTGPQPQHF.

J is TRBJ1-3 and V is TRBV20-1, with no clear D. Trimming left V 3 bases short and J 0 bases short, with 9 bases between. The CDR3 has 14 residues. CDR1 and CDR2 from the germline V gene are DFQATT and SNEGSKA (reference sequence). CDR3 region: CSARYPVSGNTIYF. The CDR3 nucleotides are TGCAGTGCTAGGTACCCGGTCTCTGGAAACACCATATATTTT.

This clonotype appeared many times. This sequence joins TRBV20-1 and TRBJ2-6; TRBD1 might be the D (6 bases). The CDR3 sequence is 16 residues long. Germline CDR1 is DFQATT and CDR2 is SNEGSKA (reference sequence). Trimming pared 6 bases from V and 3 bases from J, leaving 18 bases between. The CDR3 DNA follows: TGCAGTGCCTTCAGGGGTTTCTCTGGTGGGGCCAACGTCCTGACTTTC. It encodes CSAFRGFSGGANVLTF.

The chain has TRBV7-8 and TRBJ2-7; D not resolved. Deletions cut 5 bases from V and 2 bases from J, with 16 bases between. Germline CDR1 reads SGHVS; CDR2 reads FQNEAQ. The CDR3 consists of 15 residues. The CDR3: CASSDNPYKTYEQYF. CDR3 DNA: TGTGCCAGCAGCGACAACCCATATAAAACCTACGAGCAGTACTTC.

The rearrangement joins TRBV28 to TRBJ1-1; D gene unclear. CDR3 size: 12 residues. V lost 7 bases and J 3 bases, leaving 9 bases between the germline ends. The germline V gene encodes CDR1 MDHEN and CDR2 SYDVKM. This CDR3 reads CASKGTDTEAFF. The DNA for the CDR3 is TGTGCCAGCAAAGGAACGGACACTGAAGCTTTCTTT.

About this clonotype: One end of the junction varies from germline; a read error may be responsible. The CDR3 nucleotides read TGTGCTAGCAGCTTAGGGAGAGGAGGGGGGCAAGAGACCCAGTACTTC. The encoded protein is CASSLGRGGGQETQYF. This chain links TRBV7-6 with TRBJ2-5; possibly TRBD1 or TRBD2 for D (6 bases each). This CDR3 spans 16 amino acids. Germline CDR1 is SGHVS and CDR2 is FNYEAQ.

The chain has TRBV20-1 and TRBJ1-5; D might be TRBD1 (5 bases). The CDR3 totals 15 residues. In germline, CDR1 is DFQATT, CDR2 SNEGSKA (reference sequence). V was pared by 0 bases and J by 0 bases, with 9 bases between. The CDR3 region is CSARDRRVSNQPQHF. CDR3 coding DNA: TGCAGTGCTAGAGATCGCAGGGTTAGCAATCAGCCCCAGCATTTT.

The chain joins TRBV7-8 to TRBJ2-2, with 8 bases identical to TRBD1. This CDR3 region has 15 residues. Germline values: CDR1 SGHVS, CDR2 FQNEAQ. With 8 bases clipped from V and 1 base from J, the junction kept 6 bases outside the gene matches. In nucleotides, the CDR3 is TGTGCCAGCTTCGGGGACAGGTGGAACACCGGGGAGCTGTTTTTT. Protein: CASFGDRWNTGELFF.

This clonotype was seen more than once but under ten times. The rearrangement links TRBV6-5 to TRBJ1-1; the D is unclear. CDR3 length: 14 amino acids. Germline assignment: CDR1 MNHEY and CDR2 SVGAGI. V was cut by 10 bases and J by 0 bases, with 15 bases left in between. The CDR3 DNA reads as TGTGCCACCCTAAGACGGGCCATGAACACTGAAGCTTTCTTT. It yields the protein CATLRRAMNTEAFF.

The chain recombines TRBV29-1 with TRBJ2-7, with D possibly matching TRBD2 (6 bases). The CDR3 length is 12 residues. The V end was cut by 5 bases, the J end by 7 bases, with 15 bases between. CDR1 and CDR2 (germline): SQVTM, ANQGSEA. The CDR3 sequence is CSVKVGGLEQYF. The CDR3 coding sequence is TGCAGCGTTAAAGTGGGAGGCTTGGAGCAGTACTTC.

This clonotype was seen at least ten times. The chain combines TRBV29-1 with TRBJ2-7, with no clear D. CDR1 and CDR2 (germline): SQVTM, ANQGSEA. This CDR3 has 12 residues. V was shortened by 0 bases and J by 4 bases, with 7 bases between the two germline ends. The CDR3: CSVEDLGYEQYF. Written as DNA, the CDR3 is TGCAGCGTTGAAGATCTGGGGTACGAGCAGTACTTC.

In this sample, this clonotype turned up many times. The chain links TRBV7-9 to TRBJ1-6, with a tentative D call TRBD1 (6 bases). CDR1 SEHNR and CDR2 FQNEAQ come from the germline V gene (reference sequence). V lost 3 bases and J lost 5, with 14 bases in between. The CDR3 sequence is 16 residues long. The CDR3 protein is CASSFPTDRDNSPLHF. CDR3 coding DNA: TGTGCCAGCAGCTTTCCTACGGACAGAGATAATTCACCCCTCCACTTT. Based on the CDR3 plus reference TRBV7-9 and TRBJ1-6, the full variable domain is DTGVSQNPRHKITKRGQNVTFRCDPISEHNRLYWYRQTLGQGPEFLTYFQNEAQLEKSRLLSDRFSAERPKGSFSTLEIQRTEQGDSAMYLCASSFPTDRDNSPLHFGNGTRLTVT.

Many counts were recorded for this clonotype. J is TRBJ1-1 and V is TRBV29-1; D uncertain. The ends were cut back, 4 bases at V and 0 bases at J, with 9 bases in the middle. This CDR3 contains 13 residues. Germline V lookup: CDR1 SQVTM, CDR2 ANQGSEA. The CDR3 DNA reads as TGCAGCGTTGGCTCAGGAATGAACACTGAAGCTTTCTTT. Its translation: CSVGSGMNTEAFF.